A selection of T cell receptor beta chains follows, all from one sample in a study of metastatic and nonmetastatic thyroid tumors. TCRdb re-analyzed the PCR reads using MiXCR. The sample includes under 95,000 clones, around 9.2% of them seen just once. Sequenced material: blood. The receptors originated from a female donor with papillary thyroid cancer or a benign thyroid nodule (not recorded which). Some clones in this sample may be carry-over from other donors' samples. Each CDR3 is given with its conserved first and last residue. The size of a clone is reported for some rows only, either as once, few or many, or as a class for expanded clones.

many	TRBV7-2	TRBJ2-1	CASSPGGVNYNEQFF
many	TRBV5-1	TRBJ2-7	CASSYPGSYEQYF
many	TRBV6-1	TRBJ2-3	CASRLGADTQYF
many	TRBV6-4	TRBJ1-1	CASSDGTGGGTEAFF
many	TRBV7-9	TRBJ2-3	CASSRQARGDTQYF
many	TRBV10-3	TRBJ2-5	CAISERDRGETQYF
few	TRBV2	TRBJ1-1	CASSDRAQGTEAFF
.	TRBV2	TRBJ1-2	CASRTSRDRAQYGYTF
.	TRBV20-1	TRBJ1-5	CSARAQAQPQHF
many	TRBV4-1	TRBJ1-5	CASSHPEGGQPQHF
many	TRBV5-1	TRBJ1-6	CASSSGQGRSPLHF
many	TRBV11-2	TRBJ2-7	CASSPRYEQYF
few	TRBV2	TRBJ2-5	CASIYPLVKTQYF
many	TRBV4-2	TRBJ2-7	CASSQDWLAGIFYEQYF
many	TRBV10-1	TRBJ2-3	CASSELSGGIGQYF
many	TRBV5-1	TRBJ1-6	CASSSGGADHQIGSPLHF
few	TRBV5-1	TRBJ1-1	CASSLGWLENTEAFF
many	TRBV5-1	TRBJ2-1	CASSWDNGEQFF
many	TRBV20-1	TRBJ2-7	CSAREIYYEQYF
many	TRBV19	TRBJ1-3	CASRLTGGYTIYF
.	TRBV2	TRBJ2-6	CASSPRAGANVLTF
many	TRBV6-1	TRBJ1-5	CASNKGQYSNQPQHF
many	TRBV4-1	TRBJ1-1	CASSPFVEGGTEAFF
few	TRBV19	TRBJ2-4	CASTQGRGNKNIQYF
many	TRBV2	TRBJ1-1	CASSEANFRAFF
few	TRBV7-6	TRBJ1-5	CASSLAAQGQPQHF
many	TRBV7-2	TRBJ2-3	CASSLQNTQYF
many	TRBV16	TRBJ2-7	CASSQEWGGGNYEQYF
many	TRBV9	TRBJ2-1	CASSSGGSYNEQFF
.	TRBV5-1	TRBJ1-6	CASSRDGQLRNSHIHF
many	TRBV5-1	TRBJ2-7	CASSPGTGNTYEQYF
.	TRBV5-6	TRBJ1-4	CASNGRGGKLFF
many	TRBV28	TRBJ1-2	CASSLEGNYGYTF
many	TRBV20-1	TRBJ2-5	CSARDRIWGEKTQYF
many	TRBV28	TRBJ1-5	CASSPRTGPFGQHF
many	TRBV3-1	TRBJ2-5	CASSHPGQGIRETQYF
many	TRBV20-1	TRBJ2-5	CSASPGGARSETQYF
many	TRBV10-2	TRBJ2-5	CASSLGRETQYF
many	TRBV20-1	TRBJ1-3	CSARVGTAGNTIYF
many	TRBV4-1	TRBJ1-2	CASSQPNRGSNYGYTF
few	TRBV20-1	TRBJ2-7	CSAIRDRGAYEQYF
many	TRBV7-2	TRBJ2-4	CASSLNRNIQYF
many	TRBV5-6	TRBJ2-1	CASSSGERNEQFF
many	TRBV2	TRBJ2-7	CASRGHYEQYF
many	TRBV7-6	TRBJ2-2	CASSPGTGGTGELFF
once	TRBV11-2	TRBJ1-2	CASSLDWARGYTF
.	TRBV5-1	TRBJ2-3	CASIGGPSTDTQYF